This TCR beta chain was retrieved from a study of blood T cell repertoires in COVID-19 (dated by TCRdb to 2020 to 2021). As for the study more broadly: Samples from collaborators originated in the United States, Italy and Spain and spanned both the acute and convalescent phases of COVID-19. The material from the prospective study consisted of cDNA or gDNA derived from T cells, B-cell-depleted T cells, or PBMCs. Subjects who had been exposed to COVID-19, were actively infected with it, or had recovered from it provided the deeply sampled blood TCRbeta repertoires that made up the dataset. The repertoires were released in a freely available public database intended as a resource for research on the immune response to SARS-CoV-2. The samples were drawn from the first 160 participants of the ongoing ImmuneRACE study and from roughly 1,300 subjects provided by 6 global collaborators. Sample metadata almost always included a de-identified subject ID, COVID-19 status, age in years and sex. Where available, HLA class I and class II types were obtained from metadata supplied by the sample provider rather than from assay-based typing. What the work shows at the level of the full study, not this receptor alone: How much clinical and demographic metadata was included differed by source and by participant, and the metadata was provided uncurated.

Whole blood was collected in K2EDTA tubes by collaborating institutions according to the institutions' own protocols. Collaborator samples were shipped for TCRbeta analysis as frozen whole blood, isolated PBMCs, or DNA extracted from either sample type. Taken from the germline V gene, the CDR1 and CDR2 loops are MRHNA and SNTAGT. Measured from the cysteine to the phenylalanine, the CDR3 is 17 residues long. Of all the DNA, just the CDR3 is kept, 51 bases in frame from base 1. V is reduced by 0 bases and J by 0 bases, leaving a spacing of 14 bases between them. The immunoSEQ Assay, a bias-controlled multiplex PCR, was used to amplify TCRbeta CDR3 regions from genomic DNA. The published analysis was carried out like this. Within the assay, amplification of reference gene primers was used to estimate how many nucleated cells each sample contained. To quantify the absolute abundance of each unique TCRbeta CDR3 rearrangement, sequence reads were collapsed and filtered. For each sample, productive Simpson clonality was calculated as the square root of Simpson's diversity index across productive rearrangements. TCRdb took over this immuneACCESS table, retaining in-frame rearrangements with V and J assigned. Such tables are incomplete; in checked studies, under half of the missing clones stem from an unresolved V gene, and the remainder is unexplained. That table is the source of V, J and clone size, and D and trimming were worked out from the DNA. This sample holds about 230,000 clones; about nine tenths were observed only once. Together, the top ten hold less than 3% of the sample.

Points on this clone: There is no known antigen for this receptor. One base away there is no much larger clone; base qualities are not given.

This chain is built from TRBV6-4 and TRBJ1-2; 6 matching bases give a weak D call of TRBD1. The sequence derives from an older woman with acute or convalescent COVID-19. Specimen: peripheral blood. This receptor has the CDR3 CASSDSIYRETNYGYTF. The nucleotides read TGTGCCAGCAGTGACTCGATATACAGGGAAACTAACTATGGCTACACCTTC.